The 27 T cell receptor beta chains below come from one sample, sequenced in a study of neurological immune-mediated disorders. TCRdb used MiXCR to reprocess the 5' RACE reads, holding one entry per CDR3 protein. The table lists 15,000 to 20,000 distinct CDR3 sequences, less than 3.5% of them singletons. Material for sequencing was PBMCs. Receptor source: a woman aged 18-30 years with multiple sclerosis.

This clonotype has at least ten counts. This chain uses TRBV6-2 or TRBV6-3 with TRBJ1-4; a possible D gene is TRBD1 (5 bases). The germline V gene has CDR1 MNHEY and CDR2 SVGEGT. V was cut by 6 bases and J by 5 bases, with 16 bases left in between. This CDR3 has 15 amino acids. The CDR3 nucleotides read TGTGCCAGCAGAGGGGCCGAACATCAAAATGAAAAACTGTTTTTT. This gives the protein CASRGAEHQNEKLFF.

This clonotype came up many times. The chain joins TRBV7-9 to TRBJ1-5, with TRBD1 matching 9 bases. There are 14 residues in the CDR3. Germline values: CDR1 SEHNR, CDR2 FQNEAQ (reference sequence). The V segment lost 5 bases and the J segment 9 bases; nucleotides outside the gene matches: 8. The CDR3 DNA sequence: TGTGCCAGCAGCACCGGACAGGGGAGCCCGCCCCAGCATTTT. Amino acids: CASSTGQGSPPQHF. Complete variable domain (other parts from reference TRBV7-9 and TRBJ1-5): DTGVSQNPRHKITKRGQNVTFRCDPISEHNRLYWYRQTLGQGPEFLTYFQNEAQLEKSRLLSDRFSAERPKGSFSTLEIQRTEQGDSAMYLCASSTGQGSPPQHFGDGTRLSIL.

This clonotype occurred many times. The CDR3 region is CASSYSVQGANTGELFF. Here the CDR3 DNA reads TGTGCCAGCAGTTACTCTGTGCAGGGAGCGAACACCGGGGAGCTGTTTTTT. This rearrangement joins TRBV6-6 to TRBJ2-2; D may correspond to TRBD1 or TRBD2 (5 bases each). V shed 0 bases and J shed 0 bases, with 11 bases lying between them. Germline assignment: CDR1 MNHNY and CDR2 SVGAGI (reference sequence). The CDR3 has 17 amino acids.

This clonotype was observed a handful of times. The gene calls are TRBV14 and TRBJ2-1; D unresolved. The germline V gene encodes CDR1 SGHDN and CDR2 FVKESK. V dropped 4 bases and J dropped 10 bases, with 8 bases sitting between them. This CDR3 has 11 residues. The CDR3 sequence is CASSRPQEQFF. The DNA for the CDR3 is TGTGCCAGCAGCCGGCCCCAAGAGCAGTTCTTC.

This clonotype was seen at least ten times. This sequence joins TRBV12-3 or TRBV12-4 and TRBJ2-1, with 7 bases identical to TRBD2. The CDR3 has 15 amino acids. The V gene end was trimmed by 6 bases and the J gene end by 6 bases; junction bases not matched to a gene: 11. DNA of the CDR3: TGTGCCAGCAGCACTCAAGCGGGAAGGGGCAATGAGCAGTTCTTC. It yields the protein CASSTQAGRGNEQFF.

The table lists this clonotype with many counts. The rearrangement links TRBV25-1 to TRBJ1-1; D uncertain. The CDR3 consists of 12 residues. Germline V gene lookup returns CDR1 MGHDK and CDR2 SYGVNS. Trimming removed 3 bases at V and 7 bases at J, with 9 bases between. CDR3 DNA sequence: TGTGCCAGCAGTGACCCTTTGTATGAAGCTTTCTTT. It translates to CASSDPLYEAFF.

This clonotype appeared many times. This rearrangement joins TRBV29-1 to TRBJ2-1; no reliable D call. CDR3 length: 12 residues. Germline lookup yields CDR1 SQVTM and CDR2 ANQGSEA. V gave up 0 bases and J gave up 10 bases, with 10 bases separating them. The CDR3 here is CSVEDPWSEQFF. CDR3 DNA sequence: TGCAGCGTTGAAGATCCCTGGTCGGAGCAGTTCTTC.

This clonotype is categorized as medium-sized. The chain employs TRBV6-2 or TRBV6-3 and TRBJ2-7; D could derive from TRBD1 or TRBD2 (5 bases each). The germline CDR1 and CDR2 sequences are MNHEY and SVGEGT. The V and J ends lost 8 bases and 4 bases respectively, with 9 bases between them. The CDR3 length is 11 residues. In nucleotides, the CDR3 is TGTGCCAGCGGGACGGGGTACGAGCAGTACGTC. Encoded protein: CASGTGYEQYV.

This clonotype was seen repeatedly, ten times or more. The chain carries TRBV6-2 or TRBV6-3 and TRBJ1-1; unclear D gene. CDR1 MNHEY and CDR2 SVGEGT come from the germline V gene. The CDR3 totals 11 residues. V was pared by 8 bases and J by 2 bases, with 6 bases between. CDR3 amino acids: CASRYNTEAFF. The CDR3 coding sequence is TGTGCCAGCCGCTATAACACTGAAGCTTTCTTT.

This clonotype was found a few times. The chain joins TRBV20-1 to TRBJ1-1, with D maybe TRBD1 (5 bases). With 4 bases removed from V and 0 bases from J, the gap between germline ends came to 12 bases. CDR3 size: 14 residues. Germline CDR1 reads DFQATT; CDR2 reads SNEGSKA (reference sequence). The DNA for the CDR3 is TGCAGTGCTATAAACAGGTTAATGAACACTGAAGCTTTCTTT. Protein product: CSAINRLMNTEAFF.

This clonotype has a count of ten or more. J is TRBJ2-1 and V is TRBV4-3; D unclear. Germline CDR1 LGHNA, CDR2 YSLEER. Trimming removed 0 bases from V and 2 bases from J, with 8 bases in between. The length of the CDR3 is 15 residues. Here the CDR3 DNA reads TGCGCCAGCAGCCAAGAAGATAGTACCTACAATGAGCAGTTCTTC. Encoded protein: CASSQEDSTYNEQFF.

This clonotype was seen ten or more times. The rearrangement links TRBV28 to TRBJ1-4; 10 bases map to TRBD1. J gave up 8 bases and V 3 bases, and 3 bases lay outside the gene matches. This CDR3 spans 14 amino acids. Per the germline V gene, CDR1 is MDHEN and CDR2 is SYDVKM. CDR3 amino acids: CASSLWDRGEKLFF. The CDR3 DNA sequence: TGTGCCAGCAGTTTGTGGGACAGGGGCGAAAAACTGTTTTTT.

This clonotype was recorded many times. The genes are TRBV12-3 or TRBV12-4 and TRBJ1-2; maybe TRBD1 (5 bases). Deletions cut 4 bases from V and 7 bases from J, with 10 bases between. CDR3 length: 12 amino acids. CDR3 in amino acids: CASSSFGGGYTF. CDR3 bases: TGTGCCAGCAGTTCGTTTGGGGGTGGCTACACCTTC.

There are many counts of this clonotype. V is TRBV3-1 and J is TRBJ1-2; D is possibly TRBD1 (6 bases). Trimming took 3 bases from V and 6 from J, leaving 17 bases between them. This CDR3 spans 15 amino acids. Per germline, CDR1 LGHDT and CDR2 YNNKEL (reference sequence). The CDR3 sequence: CASSQGHGQIHGYTF. For the CDR3, the DNA is TGTGCCAGCAGCCAGGGTCATGGACAGATTCATGGCTACACCTTC.

This clonotype was recorded at least ten times. The chain has TRBV12-3 or TRBV12-4 and TRBJ2-5; 10 nucleotides line up with TRBD1. The V segment lost 6 bases and the J segment 1 base; nucleotides outside the gene matches: 2. The CDR3 has 14 residues. The CDR3 nucleotides are TGTGCCAGCAGAAGGACAGGGGGCCAAGAGACCCAGTACTTC. Protein product: CASRRTGGQETQYF.

There are many counts of this clonotype. V and J are TRBV15 and TRBJ2-1, with D perhaps TRBD2 (6 bases). This CDR3 comprises 17 residues. Germline V gene lookup returns CDR1 LNHNV and CDR2 YYDKDF (reference sequence). Trimming removed 3 bases at V and 0 bases at J, with 15 bases between. CDR3 loop: CATSRSGVHSSYNEQFF. DNA of the CDR3: TGTGCCACCAGCAGGTCGGGGGTCCACAGCTCCTACAATGAGCAGTTCTTC.

This clonotype was recorded many times. The chain is built from TRBV7-8 and TRBJ1-1; D is uncertain. Germline CDR1 SGHVS, CDR2 FQNEAQ. The CDR3 sequence is 13 residues long. Trimming took off 1 base at V and 5 bases at J, with 8 bases between the two ends. The CDR3 loop is CASSLELGTEAFF. CDR3 coding DNA: TGTGCCAGCAGCTTAGAGTTAGGGACTGAAGCTTTCTTT.

The V call is TRBV4-3, the J call TRBJ2-3; D is tentatively TRBD1 or TRBD2 (5 bases each). The CDR3 loop spans 14 amino acids. The germline V gene has CDR1 LGHNA and CDR2 YSLEER. V lost 0 bases and J 6 bases, leaving 10 bases between the germline ends. The CDR3 region is CASSQDGGWDTQYF. DNA of the CDR3: TGCGCCAGCAGCCAAGATGGGGGATGGGATACGCAGTATTTT.

This clonotype has a count of ten or more. The CDR3: CAIKGQGRGNQPQHF. CDR3 nucleotides: TGTGCCATCAAGGGACAGGGGCGAGGAAATCAGCCCCAGCATTTT. The chain carries TRBV10-3 and TRBJ1-5, with 10 bases aligning to TRBD1. Germline V gene sequence: CDR1 ENHRY, CDR2 SYGVKD. This CDR3 comprises 15 residues. After removal of 7 bases from V and 4 bases from J, the junction contained 7 bases not matched to a gene.

This clonotype was counted at least ten times. The chain has TRBV7-9 and TRBJ2-1, with a tentative D call TRBD1 (6 bases). Germline V gives CDR1 SEHNR, CDR2 FQNEAQ (reference sequence). This CDR3 region has 13 residues. Deletions cut 3 bases from V and 7 bases from J, with 10 bases between. The CDR3 region is CASSLPQGNEQFF. The CDR3 coding sequence is TGTGCCAGCAGCTTGCCACAGGGTAATGAGCAGTTCTTC.

In this sample, this clonotype turned up many times. V is TRBV18 and J is TRBJ1-6; 7 bases align to TRBD1. Germline V gene lookup returns CDR1 KGHSH and CDR2 LQKENI. J gave up 7 bases and V 10 bases, and 10 bases lay outside the gene matches. CDR3 size: 14 residues. As DNA, the CDR3 is TGTGCCACCGCAGTAGGGGGCCGGAATTCACCCCTCCACTTT. Translation: CATAVGGRNSPLHF.

This clonotype appeared many times. This rearrangement joins TRBV6-5 to TRBJ2-5, with a possible D match to TRBD2 (7 bases). Between the trimmed V and J ends, which lost 4 bases and 5 bases, there was a span of 20 bases. Germline CDR1 reads MNHEY; CDR2 reads SVGAGI. The CDR3 is made up of 16 amino acids. CDR3 DNA: TGTGCCAGCAGTTTCACCCTAGGACGGGGGGCGGAGACCCAGTACTTC. Translation gives CASSFTLGRGAETQYF.

This clonotype showed up many times. This chain's CDR3 is CASSQGTANYGYTF. The CDR3 bases are TGTGCCAGCAGCCAAGGGACAGCAAACTATGGCTACACCTTC. This rearrangement joins TRBV3-1 to TRBJ1-2; tentative D call: TRBD1 (6 bases). V was cut by 1 base and J by 2 bases, with 8 bases left in between. The CDR3 is made up of 14 amino acids. The germline V gene has CDR1 LGHDT and CDR2 YNNKEL (reference sequence). The whole variable domain, remainder taken from reference TRBV3-1 and TRBJ1-2, is DTAVSQTPKYLVTQMGNDKSIKCEQNLGHDTMYWYKQDSKKFLKIMFSYNNKELIINETVPNRFSPKSPDKAHLNLHINSLELGDSAVYFCASSQGTANYGYTFGSGTRLTVV.

The table lists this clonotype with many counts. The rearrangement joins TRBV3-1 to TRBJ1-2, with TRBD1 identical over 12 bases. CDR3 size: 16 residues. The germline V gene encodes CDR1 LGHDT and CDR2 YNNKEL (reference sequence). V lost 3 bases to trimming and J lost 6 bases; unmatched junction nucleotides: 8. The CDR3 DNA is TGTGCCAGCAGCCAGTTCCCGGGACAGGGGGCGCATGGCTACACCTTC. Amino acids: CASSQFPGQGAHGYTF.

The sample holds many counts of this clonotype. The chain recombines TRBV20-1 with TRBJ2-3; either TRBD1 or TRBD2 may supply D (5 bases each). V was pared by 5 bases and J by 9 bases, with 18 bases between. The CDR3 consists of 13 residues. Germline V lookup: CDR1 DFQATT, CDR2 SNEGSKA (reference sequence). CDR3 nucleotides: TGCAGTGCTCATGCGATGGGGGACCGGACGCAGTATTTT. It codes for CSAHAMGDRTQYF.

This clonotype has ten or more counts. CDR3 DNA sequence: TGCAGTGCTAGACCAGGAAGTACGCAGTATTTT. Amino acids: CSARPGSTQYF. The chain joins TRBV20-1 to TRBJ2-3; D uncertain. CDR3 length: 11 residues. From germline, CDR1 is DFQATT and CDR2 SNEGSKA (reference sequence). The V end was cut by 2 bases, the J end by 8 bases, with 8 bases between.

This clonotype has at least ten counts. The CDR3 loop reads CSARDQGAWETQYF. CDR3 bases: TGCAGTGCTAGAGATCAGGGGGCTTGGGAGACCCAGTACTTC. V and J are TRBV20-1 and TRBJ2-5, with 8 bases lining up with TRBD1. The CDR3 contains 14 residues. Germline-derived CDR1 and CDR2 are DFQATT and SNEGSKA (reference sequence). With 0 bases clipped from V and 5 bases from J, the junction kept 5 bases outside the gene matches.